The 6 T cell receptor beta chains listed next were all sequenced from one sample in a study of tissue T cells after allogeneic stem cell transplantation (dated by TCRdb to between 2022 and 2023). The time point label, as the study defines it: mouse harvest day 14 after allogeneic transplant. Each mouse graft consisted of 10^7 T-cell-depleted bone marrow cells plus 10^6 splenic CD5+ T cells and was given by tail vein injection. The library was produced with the immunoSEQ multiplex PCR assay. TCRdb obtained this table from immuneACCESS and retained in-frame rearrangements with V and J assigned. These tables miss some clones; where compared with another copy, unresolved V genes account for less than half of the shortfall, and the remainder is unexplained. This sample comprises some 1,300 clones, around 46% of them detected only once. About 25% of the sample is held by the ten biggest clonotypes. Sequencing input: gut tissue. The receptors come from a female BALB/c mouse given C57BL/6 T cells with graft-versus-host disease after an allogeneic hematopoietic cell transplant.

As regards this clone: Mouse gene names and germline throughout. The read falls 1 residue short of the CDR3 end, and the missing part is taken from the germline J gene. The chain employs TRBV15 and TRBJ2-2; 7 bases agree with TRBD1. The CDR3 is 14 amino acids. Germline CDR1 and CDR2: SGHND and FRSKSL. V shed 6 bases, J shed 0 bases, and the junction held 1 base outside the gene matches. The CDR3 DNA, read in part, is TGTGCCAGCAGGGGGACAGCAAACACCGGGCAGCTCTAC. Translated: CASRGTANTGQLY. The full CDR3 protein is CASRGTANTGQLYF. Supplemented by reference TRBV15 and TRBJ2-2, the full variable domain reads DAGVTQTPRHEVAEKGQTIILKCEPVSGHNDLFWYRQTKIQGLELLSYFRSKSLMEDGGAFKDRFKAEMLNSSFSTLKIQPTEPKDSAVYLCASRGTANTGQLYFGEGSKLTVL.

This clone was seen a few times. The genes and germline here are from mouse. The observed sequence ends 1 residue before the CDR3 terminus, with the missing tail filled in from the germline J gene. The chain joins TRBV12-1 to TRBJ1-3; D is possibly TRBD1 (6 bases). The CDR3 spans 13 residues. Between the trimmed V and J ends, which lost 2 bases and 2 bases, there was a span of 6 bases. Germline CDR1 and CDR2: SGHSN and HYEKVE. Partial CDR3 DNA: TGTGCCAGCTCTCAGGGGGCTGGAAATACGCTCTAT. Encoded protein: CASSQGAGNTLY. The whole CDR3 sequence reads CASSQGAGNTLYF.

Of note for this clone: Gene names are mouse gene names. The read is 1 residue too short to cover the CDR3 end, so that end is filled in from the germline J gene. The V and J genes are TRBV12-2 and TRBJ2-7; 10 bases fit TRBD1. Germline values: CDR1 SGHLS, CDR2 HYDKME. V gave up 2 bases and J gave up 6 bases; unmatched junction bases: 3. The CDR3 contains 13 residues. The covered CDR3 bases are TGTGCCAGCTCTCCCGGGACAGGGGCTGAACAGTAC. Protein: CASSPGTGAEQY. The full CDR3 reads CASSPGTGAEQYF.

As regards this clone: Gene names and germline refer to mouse. The CDR3 end lies 1 residue beyond the end of the read and is filled in from the germline J gene. The chain has TRBV26 and TRBJ1-2; a weak D match, TRBD1 (6 bases). Germline CDR1 and CDR2: KGHPV and FQNQEV (reference sequence). CDR3 length equals 14 residues. V was clipped by 3 bases and J by 0 bases, with 8 bases between them. CDR3 region: CASSLRQANSDYTF. The CDR3 DNA, read in part, is TGTGCCAGCAGTCTAAGACAGGCAAACTCCGACTACACC. Together with reference TRBV26 and TRBJ1-2, the CDR3 gives the full variable domain: NSKVIQTPRYLVKGQGQKAKMRCIPEKGHPVVFWYQQNKNNEFKFLINFQNQEVLQQIDMTEKRFSAECPSNSPCSLEIQSSEAGDSALYLCASSLRQANSDYTFGSGTRLLVI.

In this sample, this clone turned up a few times. Gene names refer to mouse genes. The CDR3 end lies 1 residue beyond the end of the read and is filled in from the germline J gene. This chain joins TRBV3 and TRBJ2-3; 14 bases are shared with TRBD2. This CDR3 region has 18 residues. Germline-derived CDR1 and CDR2 are SNHLY and FYNGKV (reference sequence). After removal of 5 bases from V and 0 bases from J, the junction contained 7 bases not matched to a gene. CDR3 DNA, as far as it was read: TGTGCCAGCAGCCCGGGACTGGGGGGGCGGGGGAGTGCAGAAACGCTGTAT. It yields the protein CASSPGLGGRGSAETLY. The complete CDR3 sequence is CASSPGLGGRGSAETLYF.

This clone came up a few times. The listed genes are named as in mouse. Read data end 1 residue before the CDR3 end; the end is taken from the germline J gene. The chain has TRBV12-1 and TRBJ2-1; D is perhaps TRBD1 (5 bases). The germline V gene encodes CDR1 SGHSN and CDR2 HYEKVE. This CDR3 has 13 residues. V was trimmed by 0 bases and J by 4 bases, leaving 6 bases between them. Incomplete CDR3 DNA: TGTGCCAGCTCTCTCGACAGTTATGCTGAGCAGTTC. This translates into CASSLDSYAEQF. Given in full, the CDR3 is CASSLDSYAEQFF. The variable domain in full, with the rest retrieved from reference TRBV12-1 and TRBJ2-1, is DSGVVQSPRHIIKEKGGRSVLTCIPISGHSNVVWYQQTLGKELKFLIQHYEKVERDKGFLPSRFSVQQFDDYHSEMNMSALELEDSAMYFCASSLDSYAEQFFGPGTRLTVL.